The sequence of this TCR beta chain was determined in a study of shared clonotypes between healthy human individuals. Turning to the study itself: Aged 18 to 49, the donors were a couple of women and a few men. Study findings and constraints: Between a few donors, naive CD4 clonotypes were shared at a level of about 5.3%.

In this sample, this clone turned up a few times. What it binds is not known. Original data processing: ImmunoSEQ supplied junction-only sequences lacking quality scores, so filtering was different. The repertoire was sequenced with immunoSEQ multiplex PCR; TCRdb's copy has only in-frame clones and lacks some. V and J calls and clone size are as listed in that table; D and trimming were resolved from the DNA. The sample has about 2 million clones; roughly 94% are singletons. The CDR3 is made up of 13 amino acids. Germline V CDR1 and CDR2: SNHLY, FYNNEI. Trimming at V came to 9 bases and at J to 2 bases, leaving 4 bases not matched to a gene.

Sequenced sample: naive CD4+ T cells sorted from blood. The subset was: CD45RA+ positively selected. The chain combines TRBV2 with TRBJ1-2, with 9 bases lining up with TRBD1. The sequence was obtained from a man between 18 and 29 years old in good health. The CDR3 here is CASQGTGNYGYTF. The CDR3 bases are TGTGCCAGTCAGGGGACAGGGAACTATGGCTACACCTTC.